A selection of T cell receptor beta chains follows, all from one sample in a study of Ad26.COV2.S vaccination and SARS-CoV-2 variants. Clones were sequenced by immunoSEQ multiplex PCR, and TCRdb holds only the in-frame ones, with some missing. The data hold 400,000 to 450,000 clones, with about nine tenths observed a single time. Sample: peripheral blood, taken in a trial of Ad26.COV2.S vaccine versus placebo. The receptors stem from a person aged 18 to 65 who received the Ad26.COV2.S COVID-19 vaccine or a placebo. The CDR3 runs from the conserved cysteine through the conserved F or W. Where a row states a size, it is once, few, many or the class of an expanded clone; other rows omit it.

CASSWGGYEQYF	TRBV5-4	NA	TRBJ2-7
CASREDRGVYGYTF	TRBV7-2	NA	TRBJ1-2
CSATPSLEQYF	TRBV20-1	NA	TRBJ2-7
CSASFRTSGGSYEQYF	TRBV20-1	once	TRBJ2-7
CASSLRAEDNEQFF	TRBV7-8	NA	TRBJ2-1
CASSEYPRGGVGQFF	TRBV6-1	NA	TRBJ2-1
CASTVFLGGPEAFF	TRBV6-5	NA	TRBJ1-1
CASREAGTSLKEQFF	TRBV28	NA	TRBJ2-1
CASSQFSQGSEQYF	TRBV4-1	NA	TRBJ2-7
CASSLGLRDTQYF	TRBV13	few	TRBJ2-3
CASSENRVPSYEQYF	TRBV28	NA	TRBJ2-7
CASSLAVVGEQYF	TRBV4-3	NA	TRBJ2-7
CASWDGGNQPQHF	TRBV2	NA	TRBJ1-5
CASSFVTGRGDTEAFF	TRBV7-2	NA	TRBJ1-1
CASSSTSGGPRVTGELFF	TRBV7-8	NA	TRBJ2-2
CASSSHNEQFF	TRBV6-5	NA	TRBJ2-1
CASSYSEGQVYEQYF	TRBV6-6	NA	TRBJ2-7
CASSLSPTAQQYF	TRBV7-6	NA	TRBJ2-7
CASSIVAGGLGDTQYF	TRBV27	NA	TRBJ2-3
CASSQVRQGAGYTF	TRBV4-3	NA	TRBJ1-2
CASSYSIRDWEIDDNQPQHF	TRBV6-2/TRBV6-3	NA	TRBJ1-5
CASSISGGDEQFF	TRBV5-1	NA	TRBJ2-1
CSARGAGYTF	TRBV20-1	NA	TRBJ1-2
CATSSYGVGNTEAFF	TRBV15	once	TRBJ1-1
CASSKSPGTVSYEQYF	TRBV9	once	TRBJ2-7
CASSLALGLLAKNIQYF	TRBV7-2	NA	TRBJ2-4
CASSLGRYNEQFF	TRBV27	NA	TRBJ2-1
CASSQGRSPLAGPVDEQFF	TRBV4-3	NA	TRBJ2-1
CASSHYRPGGAKNIQYF	TRBV3-1/TRBV3-2	NA	TRBJ2-4
CASSLAPSSNQPQHF	TRBV5-1	NA	TRBJ1-5
CASSFRGIEQFF	TRBV7-9	NA	TRBJ2-1
CASSPPTAGTTKNIQYF	TRBV18	NA	TRBJ2-4
CASTHRGPNEAFF	TRBV28	NA	TRBJ1-1
CASSLLGEKLFF	TRBV7-2	NA	TRBJ1-4
CASRDPPGTQYF	TRBV7-9	NA	TRBJ2-3
CASSLEGERWEKLFF	TRBV5-1	few	TRBJ1-4
CASSSGGRNQETQYF	TRBV28	NA	TRBJ2-5
CASSLYNREYEQYF	TRBV7-2	NA	TRBJ2-7
CASSTSAGGGTGELFF	TRBV6-2/TRBV6-3	NA	TRBJ2-2
CASSLNQVSGNTIYF	TRBV5-8	NA	TRBJ1-3
CATSDLGVVTQYF	TRBV24-1	once	TRBJ2-3
CASRQGSGNNEQFF	TRBV5-1	NA	TRBJ2-1
CATSRLHPGQGVTGELFF	TRBV15	NA	TRBJ2-2
CASSPERTEAFF	TRBV6-6	NA	TRBJ1-1
CSGADRDILLSSTDTQYF	TRBV29-1	NA	TRBJ2-3
CAWAAPDRGNSPLHF	TRBV30	NA	TRBJ1-6
CASSLRQGVYGYTF	TRBV6-5	NA	TRBJ1-2
CASRGLGQYNEQFF	TRBV28	once	TRBJ2-1
CASSFRDTYNSPLHF	TRBV11-2	NA	TRBJ1-6
CASSSATAAGYTF	TRBV5-4	NA	TRBJ1-2
CASSEETGDRANYGYTF	TRBV10-1	few	TRBJ1-2
CASSEFGLGQVLSGNTIYF	TRBV6-1	NA	TRBJ1-3
CATSRVGEGGSGANVLTF	TRBV15	few	TRBJ2-6
CAWSPSAGGLYEQYF	TRBV30	NA	TRBJ2-7
CASMGDYGYTF	TRBV7-9	once	TRBJ1-2
CASRMGDLTGNTIYF	TRBV6-5	few	TRBJ1-3
CASSPWDANEKLFF	TRBV5-7	NA	TRBJ1-4
CASSVAGSQETQYF	TRBV9	NA	TRBJ2-5
CASSLALRDEQFF	TRBV7-9	NA	TRBJ2-1
CSARGGDTQYF	TRBV29-1	NA	TRBJ2-3